The rows below give T cell receptor beta chains drawn from one sample of a study of vaccination and CD4 T cells after COVID-19. Their cognate antigens are unknown. TCRdb re-analysed the PCR reads in MiXCR, keeping a single row per CDR3 protein. The data contain several thousand distinct CDR3 sequences, about 25% of them singletons. The input for sequencing was CD4+ T cells from blood, cultured in vitro, taken after SARS-CoV-2 vaccination. The source is a human donor who had recovered from COVID-19. Each CDR3 is given with its conserved first and last residue. The D gene is left open where the match is weak. For some rows the clone size is stated as once, few or many, or as a class when expanded; others skip it.

d_gene,len,j_gene,v_gene,abundance,CDR3nt,CDR3aa
NA,12,TRBJ2-3,TRBV28,large,TGTGCGCTAGGGGCTCGCACAGATACGCAGTATTTT,CALGARTDTQYF
TRBD1,15,TRBJ1-2,TRBV20-1,medium-sized,TGCAGTGTTGGGATGGAGGGGGCAAGGATATCGGGCTACACCTTC,CSVGMEGARISGYTF
TRBD1,12,TRBJ1-5,TRBV7-9,medium-sized,TGTGCCAGCAACACAGGGGAACAGCCCCAGCATTTT,CASNTGEQPQHF
TRBD2,17,TRBJ2-1,TRBV7-2,medium-sized,TGTGCCAGCAGCCCCTCTTCAGCTCGGGGGGGAGTTGGGGAGCAGTTCTTC,CASSPSSARGGVGEQFF
NA,15,TRBJ2-3,TRBV7-9,NA,TGTGCCAGCAGCTTAGCGCTCCCGGGGACAGATACGCAGTATTTT,CASSLALPGTDTQYF
TRBD1,16,TRBJ1-2,TRBV6-5,NA,TGTGCCAGCAGTACTCGTGGACAGGCAGGAGTTTATGGCTACACCTTC,CASSTRGQAGVYGYTF
NA,13,TRBJ2-7,TRBV12-3/TRBV12-4,NA,TGTGCCAGCAGTTTACTATCAACCTACGAGCAGTACTTC,CASSLLSTYEQYF
NA,17,TRBJ2-1,TRBV19,few,TGTGCCAGTAGTATCCTCGGTGCGGGGGTGGGGGCCAATGAGCAGTTCTTC,CASSILGAGVGANEQFF
NA,15,TRBJ2-7,TRBV28,few,TGTGCCAGCAGTTTATGGGAGGGGGCAAGAAACGAGCAGTACTTC,CASSLWEGARNEQYF
NA,15,TRBJ2-1,TRBV11-3,NA,TGTGCCAGCAGCTTAGGCCGGACCCCCTACAATGAGCAGTTCTTC,CASSLGRTPYNEQFF
NA,15,TRBJ2-7,TRBV6-1,large,TGTGCCAGCAGATCTCAGGAAGGACTCTCCTACGAGCAGTACTTC,CASRSQEGLSYEQYF
NA,10,TRBJ2-3,TRBV29-1,medium-sized,TGCAGCGGCTCTCGCGATACGCAGTATTTT,CSGSRDTQYF
NA,14,TRBJ2-1,TRBV24-1,NA,TGTGCCACCAGTGGGTCGCCCTCCTTAAATGAGCAGTTCTTC,CATSGSPSLNEQFF
TRBD1,14,TRBJ1-2,TRBV6-1,NA,TGTGCCAGCAGTCCTAGCAGGGGGAACTATGGCTACACCTTC,CASSPSRGNYGYTF